This TCR beta chain was recorded in a study of blood T cell repertoires in COVID-19 (dated by TCRdb to between 2020 and 2021). Describing the broader study: Samples covering the acute and convalescent phases of COVID-19 were provided by collaborators in the United States, Italy and Spain. The prospective study material was composed of cDNA or gDNA derived from T cells, B-cell-depleted T cells, or PBMCs. Subjects who had been exposed to COVID-19, were actively infected with it, or had recovered from it provided the deeply sampled blood TCRbeta repertoires that made up the dataset. The repertoires were made available in a free public database intended to serve as a resource for research on the immune response to SARS-CoV-2. The samples were drawn from the first 160 participants of the ongoing ImmuneRACE study and from 1,254 subjects provided by 6 global collaborators. The sample metadata nearly always contained a de-identified subject ID, COVID-19 status, age in years and sex. Where available, HLA class I and class II types were taken from metadata supplied by the sample provider and were not determined by assay-based typing. The paper's findings and limits, for the study overall: The amount of clinical and demographic metadata varied by source and participant and was provided uncurated.

In Seattle, one collaborating source enrolled patients while the infection was active and tracked those patients longitudinally over the course of disease. The collaborating institutions used their own protocols to collect whole blood in K2EDTA tubes. For TCRbeta analysis, collaborators shipped samples in one of three forms: frozen whole blood, isolated PBMCs, or DNA extracted from either of those sample types. A remark on this clone: Its specific antigen is unknown. Base-call qualities are not available, and no considerably larger clone is one nucleotide away.

From cysteine to phenylalanine, the CDR3 is 12 amino acids long. Only the CDR3 part of the read is kept: 36 bases, read in frame from the first base. Trimmed from V: 6 bases; trimmed from J: 15 bases; junction bases lacking a gene match: 10. TCRbeta CDR3 regions were amplified from genomic DNA by means of the immunoSEQ Assay, a bias-controlled multiplex PCR. The authors' pipeline ran thus. Nucleated cell counts per sample were estimated from amplification of reference gene primers within the assay. To quantify the absolute abundance of each unique TCRbeta CDR3 rearrangement, sequence reads were collapsed and filtered. For each sample, productive Simpson clonality was calculated as the square root of Simpson's diversity index across productive rearrangements. Here the immuneACCESS table is served through TCRdb, limited to in-frame sequences with V and J called. Missing clones are a known gap in these copies; in checked studies unresolved V genes cover under half, and the rest lacks a known reason. The DNA was the basis for D and trimming; V, J and clone size are from that table. The sample yields over 250,000 clones; 88% were counted once. In total, the top ten clones hold about 9.4% of the sample.

The rearrangement combines TRBV12-3 or TRBV12-4 with TRBJ2-1; 8 bases in between match TRBD2. The sequenced sample consisted of peripheral blood. The receptor's source is a woman in her seventies with COVID-19, enrolled during active disease. The CDR3 region has the sequence CASSQRTSLRFF. At the DNA level, the sequence is TGTGCCAGCAGCCAAAGGACTAGCTTGAGGTTCTTC.